Below are 21 T cell receptor beta chains sequenced from a single sample in a study of T cell responses to AZD1222 COVID-19 vaccine. Profiled with immunoSEQ multiplex PCR; TCRdb holds only in-frame clones, not every one. The sample has about 140,000 clones; approximately 90% are singletons. The sample in question was peripheral blood, obtained 28 days after the second AZD1222 dose. The receptors stem from an adult who received the AZD1222 COVID-19 vaccine.

The V call is TRBV28, the J call TRBJ2-7; D remains unclear. CDR1 and CDR2 (germline): MDHEN, SYDVKM. V lost 6 bases to trimming and J lost 3 bases, with 15 bases between them. The CDR3 runs 14 residues. CDR3 coding DNA: TGTGCCAGCAGCCCCCTAGGGAAAGGCTACGAGCAGTACTTC. Protein sequence: CASSPLGKGYEQYF.

The chain uses TRBV6-2 or TRBV6-3 and TRBJ1-5, with D perhaps matching TRBD1 (5 bases). CDR1 is MNHEY and CDR2 is SVGEGT in the germline V gene. V gave up 5 bases and J gave up 9 bases, with 14 bases separating them. The CDR3 contains 13 residues. The CDR3 protein is CASSLGPGGPQHF. DNA of the CDR3: TGTGCCAGCAGTCTGGGACCCGGGGGGCCCCAGCATTTT.

The chain uses TRBV10-3 and TRBJ1-2; D unresolved. Trimming shortened V by 11 bases and J by 4 bases, and 23 bases separated the two germline ends. Germline V gene lookup returns CDR1 ENHRY and CDR2 SYGVKD. The CDR3 runs 15 residues. CDR3 region: CAVKPSTRPGYGYTF. In DNA form, the CDR3 reads TGTGCCGTTAAACCATCAACTAGGCCAGGCTATGGCTACACCTTC.

J is TRBJ2-1 and V is TRBV11-2, with 10 positions matching TRBD2. The CDR3 is 14 amino acids. V lost 4 bases and J lost 7; bases outside the gene matches: 4. Germline lookup yields CDR1 SGHAT and CDR2 FQNNGV. This CDR3 is CASSWEAGGNEQFF. CDR3 sequence (DNA): TGTGCCAGCAGCTGGGAAGCGGGAGGGAATGAGCAGTTCTTC.

The rearrangement joins TRBV19 to TRBJ2-5; D possibly uses TRBD1 or TRBD2 (5 bases each). V was trimmed by 4 bases and J by 2 bases, leaving 20 bases between them. Germline V gene data show CDR1 as LNHDA and CDR2 as SQIVND (reference sequence). This CDR3 has 17 residues. CDR3 DNA sequence: TGTGCCAGTAGTACAAACGTACCAGGGACGGCGCAAGAGACCCAGTACTTC. Translation: CASSTNVPGTAQETQYF.

The J gene is TRBJ1-2, the V gene TRBV14; D remains ambiguous. The germline V and J ends were trimmed by 3 bases and 8 bases, with 16 bases remaining between them. CDR1 and CDR2 (germline): SGHDN, FVKESK. The CDR3 loop spans 14 amino acids. The CDR3 nucleotides are TGTGCCAGCAGCCACGGTATTGGAGAGGCAGGCTACACCTTC. This encodes CASSHGIGEAGYTF.

This clone was found once. The gene calls are TRBV5-4 and TRBJ1-3; D is unresolved. The CDR3 consists of 12 residues. Germline V gene sequence: CDR1 SGHNT, CDR2 YYREEE (reference sequence). Between the trimmed V and J ends, which lost 2 bases and 4 bases, there was a span of 4 bases. Here the CDR3 reads CASSFKGNTIYF. CDR3 DNA: TGTGCCAGCAGCTTTAAGGGAAACACCATATATTTT.

The chain carries TRBV5-8 and TRBJ1-2, with D perhaps matching TRBD1 (6 bases). CDR1 is SGHTS, CDR2 YDEGEE, per germline. V was pared by 2 bases and J by 6 bases, with 8 bases between. This CDR3 spans 12 amino acids. The chain's CDR3 is CASSLRGDGYTF. CDR3 DNA: TGTGCCAGCAGCTTAAGGGGGGATGGCTACACCTTC.

The chain employs TRBV7-2 and TRBJ1-2, with D tentatively TRBD1 (6 bases). This CDR3 contains 13 residues. V was pared by 1 base and J by 7 bases, with 10 bases between. Germline V CDR1 and CDR2: SGHTA, FQGNSA. This CDR3 reads CASSLGGQGGYTF. For the CDR3, the DNA is TGTGCCAGCAGCTTAGGGGGGCAGGGTGGCTACACCTTC.

Only one count was recorded for this clone. This chain connects TRBV5-1 to TRBJ2-5; no reliable D call. The germline gives CDR1 SGHRS, CDR2 YFSETQ. V was shortened by 0 bases and J by 1 base, with 16 bases between the two germline ends. CDR3 length: 17 amino acids. Written as DNA, the CDR3 is TGCGCCAGCAGCTTGGGCCTCCCGGAGCTGGGCCAAGAGACCCAGTACTTC. Protein product: CASSLGLPELGQETQYF.

The V gene is TRBV11-2, the J gene TRBJ1-2, with 7 bases matching TRBD1. Trimming took 6 bases from V and 4 from J; bases not matched to a gene: 8. CDR1 and CDR2 from the germline V gene are SGHAT and FQNNGV. This CDR3 comprises 14 residues. The CDR3 coding sequence is TGTGCCAGCAGTCACAGACAGGGCCCCTATGGCTACACCTTC. Translation gives CASSHRQGPYGYTF. The full variable domain, in which reference TRBV11-2 and TRBJ1-2 provide the parts outside the CDR3, is EAGVAQSPRYKIIEKRQSVAFWCNPISGHATLYWYQQILGQGPKLLIQFQNNGVVDDSQLPKDRFSAERLKGVDSTLKIQPAKLEDSAVYLCASSHRQGPYGYTFGSGTRLTVV.

The rearrangement uses TRBV5-1 and TRBJ2-2; D uncertain. V was cut by 2 bases and J by 0 bases, with 5 bases left in between. CDR3 size: 14 residues. Germline assignment: CDR1 SGHRS and CDR2 YFSETQ. CDR3: CASSFTANTGELFF. The CDR3 nucleotides read TGCGCCAGCAGCTTTACAGCGAACACCGGGGAGCTGTTTTTT.

The CDR3 is CASSLHRGQQETQYF. CDR3 nucleotide sequence: TGCGCCAGCAGCTTGCATAGGGGGCAACAAGAGACCCAGTACTTC. V usage is TRBV5-1 and J usage is TRBJ2-5, with 7 positions matching TRBD1. This CDR3 is 15 amino acids long. The junction had 5 bases not matched to a gene; V was cut back by 1 base and J by 2 bases. The germline V gene encodes CDR1 SGHRS and CDR2 YFSETQ.

This clone was picked up one time. The chain combines TRBV15 with TRBJ1-5; tentative D call: TRBD1 (5 bases). CDR3 size: 15 residues. Per the germline V gene, CDR1 is LNHNV and CDR2 is YYDKDF (reference sequence). V gave up 5 bases and J gave up 0 bases, with 11 bases separating them. Here the CDR3 DNA reads TGTGCCACCAGCTCTAGGGACTATAGCAATCAGCCCCAGCATTTT. It yields the protein CATSSRDYSNQPQHF.

The V call is TRBV28, the J call TRBJ1-5; no definite D call. Trimming pared 2 bases from V and 4 bases from J, leaving 9 bases between. Germline loops: CDR1 MDHEN, CDR2 SYDVKM. The CDR3 totals 14 residues. CDR3 DNA: TGTGCCAGCAGTTTAAGTAGTCTAAATCAGCCCCAGCATTTT. Its protein product is CASSLSSLNQPQHF.

The chain employs TRBV19 and TRBJ2-3; no definite D call. Germline V gene sequence: CDR1 LNHDA, CDR2 SQIVND (reference sequence). Between the trimmed V and J ends, which lost 3 bases and 3 bases, there was a span of 10 bases. The CDR3 spans 14 residues. CDR3 residues: CASSILSQTDTQYF. The CDR3 coding sequence is TGTGCCAGTAGTATTCTCTCCCAAACAGATACGCAGTATTTT.

The V and J genes are TRBV7-9 and TRBJ1-6, with D unresolved. With 0 bases removed from V and 10 bases from J, the gap between germline ends came to 4 bases. The germline CDR1 and CDR2 sequences are SEHNR and FQNEAQ (reference sequence). The CDR3 covers 12 residues. CDR3 DNA: TGTGCCAGCAGCTTAGCCGCCTCACCCCTCCACTTT. It translates to CASSLAASPLHF.

The chain couples TRBV5-6 to TRBJ2-1; 9 nucleotides match TRBD2. The V segment lost 2 bases and the J segment 7 bases; nucleotides outside the gene matches: 7. Germline V gene data show CDR1 as SGHDT and CDR2 as YYEEEE. The CDR3 has 15 residues. DNA of the CDR3: TGTGCCAGCAGCTTAACGAGCGGGAGGAGGAATGAGCAGTTCTTC. The encoded protein is CASSLTSGRRNEQFF.

The genes are TRBV2 and TRBJ1-6; TRBD1 is a possible D gene (6 bases). Germline CDR1 reads SNHLY; CDR2 reads FYNNEI. This CDR3 contains 15 residues. Between the trimmed V and J ends, which lost 3 bases and 0 bases, there was a span of 6 bases. CDR3 sequence (DNA): TGTGCCAGCAGTGACAGGGGCTCCTATAATTCACCCCTCCACTTT. This gives the protein CASSDRGSYNSPLHF.

Comments on this clone: One end of the junction varies from germline; a read error may be responsible. V usage is TRBV5-6 and J usage is TRBJ2-5; 8 bases agree with TRBD1. This CDR3 is built from 11 residues. Germline assignment: CDR1 SGHDT and CDR2 YYEEEE. CDR3 coding DNA: TGTGCCAGCAGCGAACGGGGACAGGATGACTTC. As protein: CASSERGQDDF.

The V and J genes are TRBV12-3 or TRBV12-4 and TRBJ2-7, with TRBD1 as a possible D gene (5 bases). This CDR3 contains 12 residues. V lost 4 bases, J lost 5 bases, and 9 bases lay in between. The CDR3 is CASSSAGHEQYF. The CDR3 region has the DNA TGTGCCAGCAGTTCCGCAGGGCACGAGCAGTACTTC.